The source of this T cell receptor (beta chain) is a study of T cell changes during pregnancy in multiple sclerosis. The assay was immunoSEQ multiplex PCR, and TCRdb's table has in-frame clones only and misses some. The table shows about 40,000 clones, with roughly nine tenths occurring only once. Germline V lookup: CDR1 SGDLS, CDR2 YYNGEE. The CDR3 has 14 residues. V lost 3 bases to trimming and J lost 1 base, with 10 bases between them. The sequences come from CD4+ T cells from peripheral blood mononuclear cells, collected before pregnancy. V usage is TRBV9 and J usage is TRBJ1-1; TRBD1 might be the D (5 bases). The source of this sequence is a female donor with multiple sclerosis, enrolled in a pregnancy study. The CDR3 DNA is TGTGCCAGCAGCGAGGGGAGGGGGAACACTGAAGCTTTCTTT. This sequence encodes CASSEGRGNTEAFF.